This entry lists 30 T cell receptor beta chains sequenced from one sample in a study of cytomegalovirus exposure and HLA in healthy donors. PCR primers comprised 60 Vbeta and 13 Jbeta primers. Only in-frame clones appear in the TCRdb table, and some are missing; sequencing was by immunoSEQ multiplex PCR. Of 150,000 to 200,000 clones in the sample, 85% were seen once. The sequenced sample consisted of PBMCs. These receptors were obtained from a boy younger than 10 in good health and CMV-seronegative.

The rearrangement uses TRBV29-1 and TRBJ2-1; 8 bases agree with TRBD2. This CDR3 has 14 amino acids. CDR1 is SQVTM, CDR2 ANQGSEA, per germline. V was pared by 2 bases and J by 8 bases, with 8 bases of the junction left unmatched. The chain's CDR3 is CSVEREGPRDEQFF. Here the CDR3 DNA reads TGCAGCGTTGAACGGGAGGGCCCTCGGGATGAGCAGTTCTTC.

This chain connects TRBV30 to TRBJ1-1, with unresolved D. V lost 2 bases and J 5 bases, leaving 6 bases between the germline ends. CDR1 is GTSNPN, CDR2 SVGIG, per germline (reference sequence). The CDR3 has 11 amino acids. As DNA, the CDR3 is TGTGCCTGGAGTCTGGCAACTGAAGCTTTCTTT. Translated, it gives CAWSLATEAFF.

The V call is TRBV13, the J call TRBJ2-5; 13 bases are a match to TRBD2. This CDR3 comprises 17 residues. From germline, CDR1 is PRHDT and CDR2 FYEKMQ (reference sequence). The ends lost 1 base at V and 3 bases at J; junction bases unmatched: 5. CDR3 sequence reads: CASSLAGLAGEEETQYF. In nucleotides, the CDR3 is TGTGCCAGCAGCTTAGCCGGACTAGCGGGAGAGGAAGAGACCCAGTACTTC.

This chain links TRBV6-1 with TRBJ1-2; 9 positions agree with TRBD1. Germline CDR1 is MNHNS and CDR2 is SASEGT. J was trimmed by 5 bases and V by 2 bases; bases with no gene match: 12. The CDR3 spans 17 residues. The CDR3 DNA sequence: TGTGCCAGCAGTGAACCTCGGACAGGGGATAAGGGTTATGGCTACACCTTC. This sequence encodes CASSEPRTGDKGYGYTF.

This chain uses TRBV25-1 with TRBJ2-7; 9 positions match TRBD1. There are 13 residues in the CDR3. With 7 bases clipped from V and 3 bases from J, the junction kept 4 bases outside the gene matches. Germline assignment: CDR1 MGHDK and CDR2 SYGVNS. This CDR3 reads CASTQDRGYEQYF. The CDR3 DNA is TGTGCCAGCACACAGGACAGGGGCTACGAGCAGTACTTC.

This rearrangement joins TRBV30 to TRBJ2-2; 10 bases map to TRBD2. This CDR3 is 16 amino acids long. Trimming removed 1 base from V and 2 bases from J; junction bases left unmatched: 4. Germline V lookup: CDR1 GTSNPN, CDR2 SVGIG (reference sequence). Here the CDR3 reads CAWSELAGANTGELFF. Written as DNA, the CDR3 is TGTGCCTGGAGTGAGCTAGCGGGAGCCAACACCGGGGAGCTGTTTTTT.

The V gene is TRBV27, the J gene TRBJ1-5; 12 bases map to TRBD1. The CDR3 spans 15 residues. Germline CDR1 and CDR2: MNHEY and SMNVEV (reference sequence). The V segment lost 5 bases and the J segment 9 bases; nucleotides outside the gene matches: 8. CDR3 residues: CASSLGQGAVRPQHF. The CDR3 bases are TGTGCCAGCAGTCTGGGACAGGGGGCGGTCAGGCCCCAGCATTTT.

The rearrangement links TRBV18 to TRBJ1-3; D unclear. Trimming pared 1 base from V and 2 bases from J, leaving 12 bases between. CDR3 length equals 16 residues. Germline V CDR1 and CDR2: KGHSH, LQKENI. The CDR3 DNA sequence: TGTGCCAGCTCACCACAATCGAGCGGAACTGGAAACACCATATATTTT. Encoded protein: CASSPQSSGTGNTIYF.

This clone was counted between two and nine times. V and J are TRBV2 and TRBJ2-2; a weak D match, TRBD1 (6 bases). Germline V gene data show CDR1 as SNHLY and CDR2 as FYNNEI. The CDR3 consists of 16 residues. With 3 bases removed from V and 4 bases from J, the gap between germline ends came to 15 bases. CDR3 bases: TGTGCCAGCAGTGAGATAGGTACAGGGCCCACCGGGGAGCTGTTTTTT. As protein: CASSEIGTGPTGELFF.

The CDR3 here is CASRDFRGNTEAFF. The CDR3 DNA sequence: TGTGCCAGTAGGGATTTCAGGGGAAACACTGAAGCTTTCTTT. V gene TRBV19 combines with J gene TRBJ1-1; tentatively, D is TRBD1 (6 bases). V was shortened by 6 bases and J by 2 bases, with 13 bases between the two germline ends. CDR1 LNHDA and CDR2 SQIVND come from the germline V gene (reference sequence). The CDR3 runs 14 residues.

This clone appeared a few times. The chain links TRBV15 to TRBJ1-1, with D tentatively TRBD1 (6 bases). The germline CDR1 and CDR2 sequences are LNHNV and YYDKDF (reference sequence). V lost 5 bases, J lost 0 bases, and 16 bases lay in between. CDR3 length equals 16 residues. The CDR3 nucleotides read TGTGCCACCAGCCCGAGTGTACAGGGTATGAACACTGAAGCTTTCTTT. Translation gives CATSPSVQGMNTEAFF.

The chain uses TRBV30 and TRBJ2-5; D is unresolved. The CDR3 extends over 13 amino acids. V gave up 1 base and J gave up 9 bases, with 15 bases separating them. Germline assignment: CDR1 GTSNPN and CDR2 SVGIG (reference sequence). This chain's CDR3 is CAWSGVGAIAQYF. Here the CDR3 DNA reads TGTGCCTGGAGTGGAGTAGGAGCTATAGCCCAGTACTTC.

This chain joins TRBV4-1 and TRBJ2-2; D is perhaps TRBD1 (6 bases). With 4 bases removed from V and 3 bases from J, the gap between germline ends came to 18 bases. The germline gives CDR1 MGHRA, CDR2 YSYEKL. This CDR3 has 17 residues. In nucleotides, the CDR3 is TGCGCCAGCAGCCCCCACCCGGGACAAAGACACACCGGGGAGCTGTTTTTT. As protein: CASSPHPGQRHTGELFF.

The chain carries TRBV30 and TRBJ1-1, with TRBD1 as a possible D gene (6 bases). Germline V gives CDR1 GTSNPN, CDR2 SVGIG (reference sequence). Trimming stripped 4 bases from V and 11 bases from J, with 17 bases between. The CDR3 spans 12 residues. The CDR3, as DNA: TGTGCCTGGACCGAACGCGGGGGCGTCGCTTTCTTT. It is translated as CAWTERGGVAFF.

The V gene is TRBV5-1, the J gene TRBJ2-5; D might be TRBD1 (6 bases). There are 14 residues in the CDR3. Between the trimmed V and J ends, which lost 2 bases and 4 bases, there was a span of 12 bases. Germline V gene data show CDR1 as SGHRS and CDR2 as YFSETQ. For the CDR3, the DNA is TGCGCCAGCAGCTTTCCGGGACACCTAGAGACCCAGTACTTC. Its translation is CASSFPGHLETQYF.

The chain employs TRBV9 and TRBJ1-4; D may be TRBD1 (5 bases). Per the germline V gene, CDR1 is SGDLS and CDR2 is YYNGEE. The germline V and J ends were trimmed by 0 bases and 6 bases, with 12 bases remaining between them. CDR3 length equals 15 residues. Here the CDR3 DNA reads TGTGCCAGCAGCGTAGACAGGCGCCCCGATGAAAAACTGTTTTTT. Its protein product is CASSVDRRPDEKLFF. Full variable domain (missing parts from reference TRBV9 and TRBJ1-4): DSGVTQTPKHLITATGQRVTLRCSPRSGDLSVYWYQQSLDQGLQFLIQYYNGEERAKGNILERFSAQQFPDLHSELNLSSLELGDSALYFCASSVDRRPDEKLFFGSGTQLSVL.

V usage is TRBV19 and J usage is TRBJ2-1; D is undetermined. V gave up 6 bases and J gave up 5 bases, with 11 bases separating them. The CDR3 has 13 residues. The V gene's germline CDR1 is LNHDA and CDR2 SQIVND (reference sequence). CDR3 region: CASRFFSDNEQFF. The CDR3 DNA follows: TGTGCCAGTAGGTTTTTCTCGGACAATGAGCAGTTCTTC.

In nucleotides, the CDR3 is TGTGCCAGCAGCTTATTCGAGAGGCAGGGCTCATATACGCAGTATTTT. This codes for CASSLFERQGSYTQYF. This chain links TRBV7-9 with TRBJ2-3; a possible D gene is TRBD1 (5 bases). The CDR3 is made up of 16 amino acids. The germline V gene has CDR1 SEHNR and CDR2 FQNEAQ (reference sequence). The V end was cut by 2 bases, the J end by 7 bases, with 19 bases between.

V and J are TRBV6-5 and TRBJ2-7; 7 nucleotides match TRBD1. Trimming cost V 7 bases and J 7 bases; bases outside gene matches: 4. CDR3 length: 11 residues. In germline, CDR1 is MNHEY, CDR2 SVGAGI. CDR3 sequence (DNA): TGTGCCAGCAAGGGACAGATAGAGCAGTACTTC. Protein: CASKGQIEQYF.

In nucleotides, the CDR3 is TGTGCCACCCAGAACGGAGCAGGAGGGACTGAAGCTTTCTTT. It encodes CATQNGAGGTEAFF. The chain joins TRBV6-6 to TRBJ1-1; no definite D call. CDR1 and CDR2 (germline): MNHNY, SVGAGI (reference sequence). Trimming left V 10 bases short and J 5 bases short, with 20 bases between. The CDR3 consists of 14 residues.

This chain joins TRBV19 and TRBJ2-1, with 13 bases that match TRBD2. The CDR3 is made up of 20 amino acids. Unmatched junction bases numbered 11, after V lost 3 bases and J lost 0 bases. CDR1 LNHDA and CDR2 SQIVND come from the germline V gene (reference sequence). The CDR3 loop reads CASSIQRTSGGESSYNEQFF. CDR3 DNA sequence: TGTGCCAGTAGTATTCAGAGGACTAGCGGGGGCGAGAGCTCCTACAATGAGCAGTTCTTC.

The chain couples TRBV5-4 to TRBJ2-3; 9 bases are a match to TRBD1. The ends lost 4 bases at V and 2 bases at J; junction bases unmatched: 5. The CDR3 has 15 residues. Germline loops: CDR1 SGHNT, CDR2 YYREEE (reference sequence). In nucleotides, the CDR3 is TGTGCCAGCAGCCCGGGACAGGGAGTCACAGATACGCAGTATTTT. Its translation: CASSPGQGVTDTQYF. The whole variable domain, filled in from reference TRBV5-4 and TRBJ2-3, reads ETGVTQSPTHLIKTRGQQVTLRCSSQSGHNTVSWYQQALGQGPQFIFQYYREEENGRGNFPPRFSGLQFPNYSSELNVNALELDDSALYLCASSPGQGVTDTQYFGPGTRLTVL.

The CDR3 spells CASTPTSGPSYEQYF. The DNA for the CDR3 is TGCGCCAGCACCCCGACTAGCGGGCCTTCCTACGAGCAGTACTTC. The chain is built from TRBV5-1 and TRBJ2-7; TRBD2 matches 10 bases. Germline loops: CDR1 SGHRS, CDR2 YFSETQ. The CDR3 contains 15 residues. The V segment lost 6 bases and the J segment 1 base; nucleotides outside the gene matches: 7.

The CDR3 DNA follows: TGCGCCAGCAGTCCCGAGGAGCAGCCCCAGCATTTT. This sequence encodes CASSPEEQPQHF. This sequence joins TRBV10-2 and TRBJ1-5; D gene uncertain. V was trimmed by 5 bases and J by 7 bases, leaving 9 bases between them. The CDR3 is made up of 12 amino acids. The germline CDR1 and CDR2 sequences are WSHSY and SAAADI.

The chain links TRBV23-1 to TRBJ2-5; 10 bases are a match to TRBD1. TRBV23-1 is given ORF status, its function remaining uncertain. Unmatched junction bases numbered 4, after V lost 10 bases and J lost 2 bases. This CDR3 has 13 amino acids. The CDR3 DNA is TGCGCCACTCAGGACAGGGGGCAAGAGACCCAGTACTTC. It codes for CATQDRGQETQYF.

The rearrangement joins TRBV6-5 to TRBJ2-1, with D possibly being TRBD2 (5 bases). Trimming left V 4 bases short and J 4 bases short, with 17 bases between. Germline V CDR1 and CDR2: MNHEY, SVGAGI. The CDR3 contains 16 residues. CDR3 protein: CASSSSREKGYNEQFF. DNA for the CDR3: TGTGCCAGCAGTTCCTCAAGGGAGAAAGGGTACAATGAGCAGTTCTTC.

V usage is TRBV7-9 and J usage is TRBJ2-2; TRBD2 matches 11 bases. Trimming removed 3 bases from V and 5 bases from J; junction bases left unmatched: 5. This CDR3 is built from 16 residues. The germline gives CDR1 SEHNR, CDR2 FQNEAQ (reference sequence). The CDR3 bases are TGTGCCAGCAGCTTCGGGCTAGCGGGGGGAACCGGGGAGCTGTTTTTT. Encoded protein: CASSFGLAGGTGELFF.

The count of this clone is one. DNA for the CDR3: TGTGCCAGCTCCCCGGCGGGGGGAAACGAGCAGTACTTC. Translated: CASSPAGGNEQYF. V usage is TRBV18 and J usage is TRBJ2-7, with 8 bases aligning to TRBD2. Trimming at V came to 6 bases and at J to 5 bases, leaving 6 bases not matched to a gene. Germline CDR1 KGHSH, CDR2 LQKENI. CDR3 size: 13 residues.

The CDR3 region is CASSGEMTGDGYGYTF. CDR3 DNA: TGTGCCAGCAGCGGGGAGATGACAGGGGATGGGTATGGCTACACCTTC. The rearrangement joins TRBV7-9 to TRBJ1-2; 8 nucleotides agree with TRBD1. In germline, CDR1 is SEHNR, CDR2 FQNEAQ (reference sequence). The CDR3 length is 16 residues. Trimming cost V 5 bases and J 5 bases; bases outside gene matches: 13.

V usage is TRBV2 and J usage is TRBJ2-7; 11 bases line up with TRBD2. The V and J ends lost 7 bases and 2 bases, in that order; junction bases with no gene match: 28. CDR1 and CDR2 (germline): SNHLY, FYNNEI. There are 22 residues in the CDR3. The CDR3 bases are TGTGCCAGCATATGGGTGTGGCGACTAGCGGGGCTCTCGACGCCCATTGCCTACGAGCAGTACTTC. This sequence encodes CASIWVWRLAGLSTPIAYEQYF.